These T cell receptor beta chains were read from a single sample in a study of T-cell reconstitution after alpha-beta-depleted transplantation in children. TCRdb redid the calling of the PCR reads with MiXCR, one entry per CDR3 protein. The sample lists around 240,000 distinct CDR3 sequences, 8.2% occurring once. The specimen was PBMCs, mostly from graft donor cells, collected 180 days after TCRalphabeta/CD19-depleted stem cell transplant. All receptors come from a male patient between 5 and 17 years old who had a stem cell transplant for acute lymphoblastic leukemia, so the T cells may come from the graft donor. CDR3s include the opening cysteine and the closing phenylalanine or tryptophan. D genes are given only for firm matches. Only part of the rows carry a size: once, few, many, or a class if the clone is expanded.

d_gene	abundance	j_gene	v_gene	CDR3aa	CDR3nt
-	many	TRBJ2-2	TRBV7-9	CASRPDRPGELFF	TGTGCCAGCAGACCTGACAGACCCGGGGAGCTGTTTTTT
TRBD2	many	TRBJ2-1	TRBV6-1	CASTWVAGGVDNEQFF	TGTGCCAGCACCTGGGTAGCGGGGGGGGTTGACAATGAGCAGTTCTTC
TRBD2	-	TRBJ2-1	TRBV5-1	CASRGDYNEQFF	TGCGCCAGCCGGGGGGACTACAATGAGCAGTTCTTC
-	many	TRBJ1-4	TRBV12-3/TRBV12-4	CASSMRGTNEKLFF	TGTGCCAGCAGTATGAGAGGAACTAATGAAAAACTGTTTTTT
-	many	TRBJ2-7	TRBV6-1	CASSPALLDYLPYEQYF	TGTGCCAGCAGTCCAGCCCTCCTGGACTACCTTCCCTACGAGCAGTACTTC
-	many	TRBJ2-7	TRBV29-1	CSVEGQGRYEQYF	TGCAGCGTTGAAGGGCAGGGAAGGTACGAGCAGTACTTC
-	-	TRBJ2-5	TRBV12-3/TRBV12-4	CASSPEGTLAGETQYF	TGTGCCAGCAGCCCGGAGGGGACCTTAGCTGGAGAGACCCAGTACTTC
TRBD1	many	TRBJ2-6	TRBV3-1	CASSRQTGSGANVLTF	TGTGCCAGCAGCCGCCAGACAGGGTCTGGGGCCAACGTCCTGACTTTC
-	many	TRBJ2-1	TRBV13	CASSLATGYNEQFF	TGTGCCAGCAGCTTAGCCACGGGTTACAATGAGCAGTTCTTC
-	many	TRBJ1-2	TRBV14	CASSQDSQGSRGYTF	TGTGCCAGCAGCCAAGATTCCCAGGGGTCAAGGGGCTACACCTTC
TRBD2	many	TRBJ2-4	TRBV11-2	CASSSFSRGVRAKNIQYF	TGTGCCAGCAGCTCGTTTTCTCGGGGGGTGAGAGCCAAAAACATTCAGTACTTC
-	many	TRBJ1-5	TRBV28	CASTEGGLYSNQPQHF	TGTGCCAGCACCGAGGGGGGTTTATATAGCAATCAGCCCCAGCATTTT
TRBD1	many	TRBJ1-1	TRBV3-1	CASSLSRQGRTEAFF	TGTGCCAGCAGCCTTAGCCGACAGGGAAGGACTGAAGCTTTCTTT
-	-	TRBJ2-4	TRBV6-2/TRBV6-3	CASSSDSYLAKNIQYF	TGTGCCAGCAGTTCTGACAGCTATCTAGCCAAAAACATTCAGTACTTC
-	many	TRBJ1-2	TRBV4-1	CASSQGRAYGYTF	TGCGCCAGCAGCCAAGGACGGGCGTATGGCTACACCTTC
TRBD2	many	TRBJ2-7	TRBV7-2	CASSLTGSGWIYEQYF	TGTGCCAGCAGCTTAACAGGTAGCGGGTGGATATACGAGCAGTACTTC
-	many	TRBJ2-2	TRBV5-1	CASSLAGGTGELFF	TGCGCCAGCAGCTTGGCCGGGGGCACCGGGGAGCTGTTTTTT
-	many	TRBJ2-2	TRBV6-2/TRBV6-3	CASSYPGRPVPGELFF	TGTGCCAGCAGTTACCCAGGGCGGCCAGTCCCCGGGGAGCTTTTTTTT
-	many	TRBJ1-4	TRBV10-3	CATSGVSNEKLFF	TGTGCCACCTCGGGGGTTTCTAATGAAAAACTGTTTTTT
-	many	TRBJ2-7	TRBV18	CASSPIGTYEQYF	TGTGCCAGCTCACCGATAGGGACCTACGAGCAGTACTTC
-	many	TRBJ1-3	TRBV7-9	CASSLDGGGSGNTIYF	TGTGCCAGCAGCCTAGACGGGGGGGGAAGTGGAAACACCATATATTTT
TRBD1	many	TRBJ1-4	TRBV7-9	CASSLAQGMNEKLFF	TGTGCCAGCAGCTTAGCACAGGGGATGAATGAAAAACTGTTTTTT
-	many	TRBJ2-1	TRBV7-3	CASSLGAGQVNEQFF	TGTGCCAGCAGCTTAGGGGCAGGGCAAGTCAATGAGCAGTTCTTC
-	many	TRBJ2-7	TRBV9	CASSVGRLFSYEQYF	TGTGCCAGCAGCGTAGGGCGACTTTTCTCCTACGAGCAGTACTTC
-	many	TRBJ1-3	TRBV28	CASSWGRSLGNTIYF	TGTGCCAGCAGTTGGGGGAGGAGCCTTGGAAACACCATATATTTT
-	many	TRBJ2-1	TRBV27	CASSFIPWKGYDEQFF	TGTGCCAGCAGTTTTATCCCCTGGAAAGGGTACGATGAGCAGTTCTTC
-	many	TRBJ2-1	TRBV11-2	CASRRGWDEQFF	TGTGCCAGCAGGCGAGGATGGGATGAGCAGTTCTTC
TRBD2	many	TRBJ2-1	TRBV29-1	CSALRGPRLAGHNEQFF	TGCAGCGCCTTGAGGGGCCCGCGACTAGCGGGTCACAATGAGCAGTTCTTC
-	many	TRBJ2-5	TRBV29-1	CSVESGTYGGQETQYF	TGCAGCGTTGAATCAGGGACATACGGGGGACAAGAGACCCAGTACTTC
TRBD2	many	TRBJ2-7	TRBV7-3	CASSPTGGSGSYEQYF	TGTGCCAGCAGCCCCACGGGAGGTAGCGGGAGTTACGAGCAGTACTTC
TRBD2	many	TRBJ2-7	TRBV29-1	CSVEEYSVEMSSGSLCPYEQYF	TGCAGCGTTGAAGAGTATAGTGTAGAGATGTCTAGCGGGAGTTTGTGTCCCTACGAGCAGTACTTC
-	many	TRBJ2-1	TRBV4-3	CASSQGQGGGDEQFF	TGCGCCAGCAGCCAAGGACAGGGAGGAGGTGATGAGCAGTTCTTC
TRBD2	many	TRBJ2-6	TRBV11-2	CASSEGLAGASGANVLTF	TGTGCCAGCAGCGAGGGACTAGCGGGGGCCTCTGGGGCCAACGTCCTGACTTTC